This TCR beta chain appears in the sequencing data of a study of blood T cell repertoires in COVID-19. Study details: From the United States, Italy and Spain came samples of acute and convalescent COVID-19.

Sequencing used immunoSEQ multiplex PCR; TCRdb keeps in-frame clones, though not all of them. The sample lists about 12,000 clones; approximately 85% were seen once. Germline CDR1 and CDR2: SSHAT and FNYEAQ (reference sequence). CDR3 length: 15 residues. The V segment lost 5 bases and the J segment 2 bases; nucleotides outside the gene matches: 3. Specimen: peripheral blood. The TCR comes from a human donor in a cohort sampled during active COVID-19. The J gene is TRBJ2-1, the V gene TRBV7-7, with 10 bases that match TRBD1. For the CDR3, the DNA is TGTGCCAGCAGCATGGGACAGGGGACCTACAATGAGCAGTTCTTC. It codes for CASSMGQGTYNEQFF.